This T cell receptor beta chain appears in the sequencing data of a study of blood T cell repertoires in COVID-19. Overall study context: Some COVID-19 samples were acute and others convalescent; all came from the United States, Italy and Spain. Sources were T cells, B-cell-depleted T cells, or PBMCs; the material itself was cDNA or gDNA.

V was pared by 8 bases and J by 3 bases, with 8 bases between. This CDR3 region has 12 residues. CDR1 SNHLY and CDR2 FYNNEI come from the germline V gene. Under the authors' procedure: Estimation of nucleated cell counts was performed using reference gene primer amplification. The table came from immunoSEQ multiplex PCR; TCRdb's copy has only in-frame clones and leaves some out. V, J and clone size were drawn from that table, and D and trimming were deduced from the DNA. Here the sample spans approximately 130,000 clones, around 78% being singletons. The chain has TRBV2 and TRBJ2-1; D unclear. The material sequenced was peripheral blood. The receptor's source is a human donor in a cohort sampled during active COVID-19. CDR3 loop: CASSNNYNEQFF. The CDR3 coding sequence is TGTGCCAGCTCGAACAACTACAATGAGCAGTTCTTC.